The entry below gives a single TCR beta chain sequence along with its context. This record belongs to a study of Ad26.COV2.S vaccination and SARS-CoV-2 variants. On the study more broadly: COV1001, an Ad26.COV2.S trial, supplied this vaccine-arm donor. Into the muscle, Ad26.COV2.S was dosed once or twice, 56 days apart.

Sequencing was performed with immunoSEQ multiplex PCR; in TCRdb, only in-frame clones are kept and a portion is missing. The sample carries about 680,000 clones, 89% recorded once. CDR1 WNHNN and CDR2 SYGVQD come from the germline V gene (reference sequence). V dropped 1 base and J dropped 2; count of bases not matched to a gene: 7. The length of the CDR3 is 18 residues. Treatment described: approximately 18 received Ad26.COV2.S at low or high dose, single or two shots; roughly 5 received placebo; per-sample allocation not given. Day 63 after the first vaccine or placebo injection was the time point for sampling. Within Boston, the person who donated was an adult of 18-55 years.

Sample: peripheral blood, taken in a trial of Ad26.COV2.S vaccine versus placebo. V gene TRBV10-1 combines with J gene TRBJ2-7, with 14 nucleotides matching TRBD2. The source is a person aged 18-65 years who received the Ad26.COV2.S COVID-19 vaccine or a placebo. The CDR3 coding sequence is TGCGCCAGCAGTGAGTTCTTGGGACTAGCGGGAGAAACCTACGAGCAGTACTTC. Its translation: CASSEFLGLAGETYEQYF.